Listed below are T cell receptor beta chains from one sample, sequenced in a study of monozygotic twins with inflammatory bowel disease. TCRdb derives one entry per CDR3 protein from the 5' RACE reads, leaving out DNA. The ten most abundant clones cover 1.2% of a sample with around 140,000 distinct CDR3 sequences. The sequencing input was blood. These receptor sequences come from a human donor with ulcerative colitis or Crohn's disease, or a healthy co-twin of an affected twin (not recorded which). Both conserved end residues are part of each CDR3. Each record gives: J gene, V gene, CDR3 protein.

TRBJ2-6 | TRBV24-1 | CATSPGKADLTGANVLTF
TRBJ2-3 | TRBV20-1 | CSAPSEQGDTQYF
TRBJ2-1 | TRBV5-1 | CASSLAGGAGNEQFF
TRBJ1-2 | TRBV20-1 | CSARGGGYGYTF
TRBJ2-3 | TRBV7-3 | CASSLAGARDTQYF
TRBJ2-7 | TRBV20-1 | CSAHYTEPTYEQYF
TRBJ2-4 | TRBV7-2 | CASSSGLVTKNIQYF
TRBJ1-4 | TRBV3-1 | CASSARAGFNEKLFF
TRBJ2-1 | TRBV29-1 | CSVTGVAGNEQFF
TRBJ2-3 | TRBV6-1 | CASQAGGGTDTQYF
TRBJ2-7 | TRBV6-5 | CASSYSESSYEQYF
TRBJ2-3 | TRBV5-1 | CASSSSRGWTDTQYF
TRBJ2-3 | TRBV20-1 | CSAQTGLAGGPTDTQYF
TRBJ2-7 | TRBV5-1 | CGQSSGSTYEQYF
TRBJ2-3 | TRBV20-1 | CSYSSQRTDTQYF
TRBJ1-2 | TRBV9 | CASSYPGGGYGYTF
TRBJ1-5 | TRBV19 | CASKMGRHSNQPQHF
TRBJ2-2 | TRBV12-3/TRBV12-4 | CASSWDRENTGELFF
TRBJ2-5 | TRBV5-1 | CASSLGTGEGTQYF
TRBJ2-1 | TRBV19 | CASSSSRTSGNYNEQFF
TRBJ1-1 | TRBV28 | CASSFSRTVNTEAFF
TRBJ1-2 | TRBV3-1 | CASSQEPPGPYGYTF
TRBJ2-2 | TRBV6-1 | CASGGRARTGELFF
TRBJ2-7 | TRBV20-1 | CSARGPPASYEQYF
TRBJ2-7 | TRBV20-1 | CSASNPLADSYEQYF
TRBJ2-1 | TRBV24-1 | CATRDFYNEQFF
TRBJ1-4 | TRBV7-2 | CASSRPAVNEKLFF
TRBJ2-2 | TRBV4-1 | CASSQEPGQGNTGELFF
TRBJ1-2 | TRBV20-1 | CSARSPTGEGGGGYTF
TRBJ1-6 | TRBV7-9 | CASSLLRTENSPLHF
TRBJ1-4 | TRBV20-1 | CSARAGLTTNEKLFF
TRBJ2-2 | TRBV7-3 | CASSQSGGPGELFF
TRBJ2-7 | TRBV7-2 | CASSLILDYEQYF
TRBJ2-5 | TRBV20-1 | CSARGQLSPETQYF
TRBJ2-1 | TRBV20-1 | CSARDAGYNEQFF
TRBJ2-1 | TRBV5-1 | CASSLALAGDQDEQFF
TRBJ2-1 | TRBV5-1 | CASSLGGADPRYNEQFF
TRBJ2-2 | TRBV11-2 | CASSLAVNTGELFF
TRBJ2-5 | TRBV4-3 | CASSLSGETQYF
TRBJ2-7 | TRBV28 | CASSWRSGRGPYEQYF
TRBJ1-1 | TRBV20-1 | CSARGSKGVYEAFF
TRBJ1-6 | TRBV4-3 | CASKEGALNSPLHF
TRBJ1-1 | TRBV30 | CAWSVTTANTEAFF
TRBJ2-1 | TRBV5-6 | CASSFSSREQFF
TRBJ1-5 | TRBV7-9 | CASSLESNQPQHF
TRBJ2-3 | TRBV24-1 | CATSDFPPDRGTDTQYF
TRBJ1-2 | TRBV29-1 | CSVEDPTGQGQSYGYTF
TRBJ2-3 | TRBV5-1 | CASSLALAGRDTQYF
TRBJ2-5 | TRBV12-3/TRBV12-4 | CASSGMDPRETQYF
TRBJ2-5 | TRBV20-1 | CSAGTWRGRETQYF
TRBJ1-2 | TRBV4-3 | CASSQVWGVRDGYTF